The T cell receptor beta chain described here comes from a study of T cell responses to AZD1222 COVID-19 vaccine. General observations from the study: Donors skewed white British and female; clonal diversity was possibly underestimated. Per reports, nearly half of all spike-specific TCRs target regions that are unmutated in variants. Every sample of the repertoires postdated the peak T cell response.

Remarks on this clone: Its antigen is as yet unknown.

The protocol was immunoSEQ multiplex PCR, while the TCRdb copy is restricted to in-frame clones and leaves out a portion. This repertoire shows around 87,000 clones, about nine tenths found once; its top ten account for 10% to 13%. This CDR3 has 14 residues. V lost 0 bases and J 0 bases, leaving 6 bases between the germline ends. Germline V lookup: CDR1 SEHNR, CDR2 FQNEAQ (reference sequence). Sequences were derived from peripheral blood, sampled on day 0 of AZD1222 vaccination. The chain has TRBV7-9 and TRBJ2-7; no clear D. The clonotype originates from an adult in good health. CDR3: CASSLAPSSYEQYF. The CDR3 DNA sequence: TGTGCCAGCAGCTTAGCCCCTAGCTCCTACGAGCAGTACTTC.